The 5 T cell receptor beta chains below come from one sample, sequenced in a study of blood T cell repertoires in COVID-19. The repertoire was sequenced with immunoSEQ multiplex PCR; TCRdb's copy has only in-frame clones and lacks some. The sample lists 350,000 to 400,000 clones, roughly 91% occurring once. Input material: PBMCs or T cells enriched from blood (not recorded which). These receptors all come from a young woman who had recovered from COVID-19.

The chain recombines TRBV30 with TRBJ2-7, with TRBD2 identical over 7 bases. The CDR3 covers 13 residues. Germline assignment: CDR1 GTSNPN and CDR2 SVGIG (reference sequence). The V segment lost 4 bases and the J segment 4 bases; nucleotides outside the gene matches: 7. The CDR3 is CAWIKAGRYEQYF. Written as DNA, the CDR3 is TGTGCCTGGATCAAAGCGGGGAGGTACGAGCAGTACTTC.

This clone has only one observation. The chain uses TRBV4-1 and TRBJ1-1, with unresolved D. In germline, CDR1 is MGHRA, CDR2 YSYEKL. The CDR3 spans 13 residues. The V and J ends lost 3 bases and 7 bases respectively, with 12 bases between them. CDR3 in amino acids: CASSQIDGDEAFF. The CDR3 DNA sequence: TGCGCCAGCAGCCAGATAGACGGGGATGAAGCTTTCTTT.

V and J are TRBV5-1 and TRBJ1-6; 8 bases line up with TRBD1. CDR1 SGHRS and CDR2 YFSETQ come from the germline V gene. The CDR3 contains 15 residues. V was pared by 0 bases and J by 10 bases, with 6 bases of the junction left unmatched. In nucleotides, the CDR3 is TGCGCCAGCAGCTTGGCCGACAGGGGTATATCACCCCTCCACTTT. Translating gives CASSLADRGISPLHF. Together with reference TRBV5-1 and TRBJ1-6, the CDR3 gives the full variable domain: KAGVTQTPRYLIKTRGQQVTLSCSPISGHRSVSWYQQTPGQGLQFLFEYFSETQRNKGNFPGRFSGRQFSNSRSEMNVSTLELGDSALYLCASSLADRGISPLHFGNGTRLTVT.

This clone appeared a single time. This sequence joins TRBV27 and TRBJ2-5, with 8 positions matching TRBD1. There are 14 residues in the CDR3. Germline trimming cut 4 bases from V and 5 bases from J; bases unmatched to any gene: 6. Looked up from germline, CDR1 is MNHEY and CDR2 is SMNVEV (reference sequence). CDR3 amino acids: CASSSPGGWETQYF. The CDR3 DNA reads as TGTGCCAGCAGTTCTCCAGGGGGCTGGGAGACCCAGTACTTC.

The rearrangement links TRBV6-5 to TRBJ1-2; 7 bases are a match to TRBD1. Germline-derived CDR1 and CDR2 are MNHEY and SVGAGI. The junction had 6 bases not matched to a gene; V was cut back by 0 bases and J by 8 bases. The CDR3 loop spans 14 amino acids. For the CDR3, the DNA is TGTGCCAGCAGTTACTCGAGGGGGCGAAGAGGCTACACCTTC. This codes for CASSYSRGRRGYTF.